These T cell receptor beta chains were read from a single sample in a study of shared clonotypes between healthy human individuals. Sequencing used immunoSEQ multiplex PCR; TCRdb keeps in-frame clones, though not all of them. Altogether over a million clones are present, under 99% being singletons, with the ten largest covering 0.4% to 0.55%. The specimen was naive CD4+ T cells sorted from blood. The receptors were sampled from a man younger than 40 in good health. Each CDR3 is given with its conserved first and last residue. Each record gives: V gene, CDR3 protein.

V: TRBV28; CDR3: CASSGPRQGMDLTGELFF
V: TRBV20-1; CDR3: CSASILDTQYF
V: TRBV7-9; CDR3: CASSALGQETQYF
V: TRBV6-1; CDR3: CASSQQTATNEKLFF
V: TRBV19; CDR3: CASSIAGRPKPYNEQFF
V: TRBV7-2; CDR3: CASSLVMWDSYEQYF
V: TRBV25-1; CDR3: CASSDQDRGRRETQYF
V: TRBV4-1; CDR3: CASSQVANEQYF
V: TRBV29-1; CDR3: CSVSYIAEQYF
V: TRBV28; CDR3: CASSLYNLGNTEAFF
V: TRBV4-3; CDR3: CASRRTNYNEQFF
V: TRBV5-1; CDR3: CASSLVGQSSYNEQFF
V: TRBV28; CDR3: CASSPLGESYNEQFF
V: TRBV14; CDR3: CASSRWEGREQFF
V: TRBV7-2; CDR3: CASSSGLAGDGYNEQFF
V: TRBV28; CDR3: CASSRNRGLGAGANVLTF
V: TRBV5-4; CDR3: CASRGTANYGYTF
V: TRBV28; CDR3: CASKSGQARASVYF
V: TRBV7-8; CDR3: CASSPGYRGSGNTIYF
V: TRBV9; CDR3: CASTPSGTLISYNEQFF
V: TRBV29-1; CDR3: CSIGGASTDTQYF
V: TRBV25-1; CDR3: CASSEALPTEKLFF
V: TRBV11-2; CDR3: CASRHVTDEQYF
V: TRBV5-1; CDR3: CASSLGTGGTYGYTF
V: TRBV5-1; CDR3: CASSEGLVAHNEQFF
V: TRBV28; CDR3: CASSRPGQGTYEQYF
V: TRBV11-2; CDR3: CASSSPLPGKQFF
V: TRBV7-9; CDR3: CASSPGTSGRAEIDTQYF
V: TRBV28; CDR3: CASNLRGNQPQHF
V: TRBV7-9; CDR3: CASSAIGYEQYF
V: TRBV30; CDR3: CAWGGTSGNAYNEQFF
V: TRBV20-1; CDR3: CSGQGSYEQYF
V: TRBV11-2; CDR3: CASRVLRGKGNYGYTF
V: TRBV19; CDR3: CASTSTGTRGNQPQHF
V: TRBV27; CDR3: CASSLSGGPRTGELFF
V: TRBV18; CDR3: CASSQGTGTFLVQYF
V: TRBV7-9; CDR3: CASSSRRGRTDTQYF
V: TRBV2; CDR3: CASIENSPSPGELFF
V: TRBV18; CDR3: CASSPTGLYEQYF
V: TRBV2; CDR3: CAILTPGTSGKQETQYF
V: TRBV7-2; CDR3: CASSPRLAGVREQFF
V: TRBV7-9; CDR3: CASSLAGLPNNEQFF
V: TRBV4-1; CDR3: CASSQMANEKLFF
V: TRBV29-1; CDR3: CSVEATPDRGSTDTQYF
V: TRBV7-9; CDR3: CASSRRDTDTQYF
V: TRBV18; CDR3: CASSPGAEEQYF
V: TRBV5-6; CDR3: CASSTRDRENTEAFF
V: TRBV2; CDR3: CATSGTGSSEQYF
V: TRBV27; CDR3: CASTPRGQRDNEQFF
V: TRBV2; CDR3: CASRAQPGQGVASGTTDTQYF
V: TRBV27; CDR3: CASSLFSGTRETQYF
V: TRBV29-1; CDR3: CSVGAPYEQYF
V: TRBV7-6; CDR3: CASSNRLVGETQYF
V: TRBV30; CDR3: CAWSGQGGTQPQHF